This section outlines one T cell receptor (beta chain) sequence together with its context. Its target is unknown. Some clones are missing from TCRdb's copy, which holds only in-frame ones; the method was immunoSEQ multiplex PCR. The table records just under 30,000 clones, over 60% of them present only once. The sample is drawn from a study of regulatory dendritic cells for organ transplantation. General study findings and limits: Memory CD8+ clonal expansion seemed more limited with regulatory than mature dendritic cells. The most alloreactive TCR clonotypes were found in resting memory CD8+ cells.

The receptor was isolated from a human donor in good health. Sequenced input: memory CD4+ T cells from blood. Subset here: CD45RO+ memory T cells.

The CDR3 DNA sequence: TGTGCCAGCAGTTTATTGAGCGCAGGGGGTGCGAAGAAGGAGACCCAGTACTTC. Translating gives CASSLLSAGGAKKETQYF. The chain recombines TRBV27 with TRBJ2-5, with 7 nucleotides matching TRBD1. The J segment lost 5 bases and the V segment lost 1 base, leaving 16 bases of the junction unmatched. Germline loops: CDR1 MNHEY, CDR2 SMNVEV (reference sequence). The CDR3 extends over 18 amino acids.